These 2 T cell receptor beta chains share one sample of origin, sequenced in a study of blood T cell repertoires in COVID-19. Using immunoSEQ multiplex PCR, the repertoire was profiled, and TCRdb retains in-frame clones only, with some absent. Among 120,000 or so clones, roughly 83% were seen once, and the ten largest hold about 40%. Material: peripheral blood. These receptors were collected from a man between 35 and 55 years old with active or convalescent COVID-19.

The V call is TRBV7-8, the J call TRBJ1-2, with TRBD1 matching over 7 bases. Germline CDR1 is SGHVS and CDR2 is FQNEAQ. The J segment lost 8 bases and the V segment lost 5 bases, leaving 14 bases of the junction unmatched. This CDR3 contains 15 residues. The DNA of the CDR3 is TGTGCCAGCAGCCTAACCATGACAGGGTTCGACGGCTACACCTTC. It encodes CASSLTMTGFDGYTF.

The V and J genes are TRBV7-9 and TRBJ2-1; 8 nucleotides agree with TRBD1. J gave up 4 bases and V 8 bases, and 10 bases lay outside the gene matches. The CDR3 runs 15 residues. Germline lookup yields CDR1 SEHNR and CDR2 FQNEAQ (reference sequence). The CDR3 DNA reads TGTGCCAGCTTGGCAACAGGGGGAATTTACAATGAGCAGTTCTTC. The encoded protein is CASLATGGIYNEQFF.